This T cell receptor beta chain was recorded in a study of blood T cell repertoires in COVID-19. Study-level background: PBMCs, B-cell-depleted T cells, or T cells were the source of the cDNA or gDNA that made up the material.

Germline values: CDR1 MNHEY, CDR2 SVGAGI. V lost 7 bases and J lost 4, with 14 bases in between. CDR3 length: 14 residues. As originally analysed: By means of reference gene primer amplification, nucleated cell counts were estimated. Clones were read by immunoSEQ multiplex PCR, and TCRdb kept only the in-frame ones, dropping some. Clonal size and the V and J genes are those of that table, whereas D and trimming came from the DNA. The repertoire has about 360,000 clones, 80% to 90% of them found once; the top ten carry 7.1%. The chain recombines TRBV6-5 with TRBJ1-3; D is unresolved. The sequenced sample consisted of peripheral blood. The receptor's source is a woman aged 55-70 years with COVID-19, enrolled during active disease. CDR3 DNA: TGTGCCAGCAATACCCCAGGTTCCGGAAACACCATATATTTT. Protein sequence: CASNTPGSGNTIYF.